The source of this T cell receptor beta chain is a study of blood T cell repertoires in COVID-19. Looking at the study overall: Researchers got acute and convalescent COVID-19 samples from the United States, Italy and Spain. PBMCs, B-cell-depleted T cells, or T cells provided the cDNA or gDNA that made up the material.

In the authors' workflow: Amplifying reference gene primers gave estimates of nucleated cell counts. TCRdb's copy holds only in-frame clones and misses some; the assay was immunoSEQ multiplex PCR. The V and J calls and clone size come from that table; D and trimming were worked out from the DNA. The table shows around 200,000 clones, with approximately 84% occurring only once. This CDR3 is 14 amino acids long. The germline V gene encodes CDR1 MNHNS and CDR2 SASEGT. V lost 3 bases to trimming and J lost 4 bases, with 12 bases between them. This TCR was recovered from a man aged 50-59 years with acute or convalescent COVID-19. Material for sequencing was peripheral blood. The rearrangement uses TRBV6-1 and TRBJ1-1; D perhaps matches TRBD1 (5 bases). The CDR3 DNA follows: TGTGCCAGCAGTGAGACCGCCGGGGGCACTGAAGCTTTCTTT. The encoded protein is CASSETAGGTEAFF.